Listed below are T cell receptor beta chains from one sample, sequenced in a study of blood T cells in healthy people across ages. Via MiXCR, TCRdb re-called the 5' RACE reads, giving one row per CDR3 protein. Of 2 million or so distinct CDR3 sequences listed, 40% to 55% are singletons. The sequenced sample was blood. Receptors were obtained from a woman aged 40-49 years in good health. Each CDR3 is given with its conserved first and last residue. Fields, in order: V gene, clone size, J gene, D gene, CDR3 DNA, CDR3 protein. The D gene is left open where the match is weak. Not all rows give a size; the values are once, few, many and, for expanded clones, a class.

TRBV3-1,.,TRBJ2-5,.,TGTGCCAGCAGCCCAGTCGCAGCTGTTCAAGAGACCCAGTACTTC,CASSPVAAVQETQYF
TRBV6-2/TRBV6-3,.,TRBJ1-5,.,TGTGCCAGCAGTGGACCCCAGAGGCCTAGCAATCAGCCCCAGCATTTT,CASSGPQRPSNQPQHF
TRBV9,.,TRBJ2-1,TRBD1,TGTGCCAGCAGCGTAGTAGGACAGGCCTACAATGAGCAGTTCTTC,CASSVVGQAYNEQFF
TRBV20-1,few,TRBJ1-2,.,TGCAGTGCTAGATACGAGACCTATGGCTACACCTTC,CSARYETYGYTF
TRBV6-5,.,TRBJ2-5,TRBD1,TGTGCCAGCAGTTACTCAGGACAGGGGGAGGAAGAGACCCAGTACTTC,CASSYSGQGEEETQYF
TRBV14,.,TRBJ2-1,TRBD2,TGTGCCAGCAGCCTGCGGGGGGTCAACTACAATGAGCAGTTCTTC,CASSLRGVNYNEQFF
TRBV6-5,.,TRBJ2-3,.,TGTGCCAGCAGCCCACAAATGAAAAGCACAGATACGCAGTATTTT,CASSPQMKSTDTQYF
TRBV6-6,.,TRBJ1-4,.,TGTGCCAGTATCCCTCGGGATACGGTCGGTGAAAAACTGTTTTTT,CASIPRDTVGEKLFF
TRBV20-1,.,TRBJ2-1,.,TGCAGTGCTAGTCGGCAGGGGTGGAGGTACAATGAGCAGTTCTTC,CSASRQGWRYNEQFF
TRBV10-3,.,TRBJ2-1,.,TGTGCCATCTCGTCTGTCAGCTCCTACAATGAGCAGTTCTTC,CAISSVSSYNEQFF
TRBV11-2,.,TRBJ2-1,TRBD2,TGTGCCAGCAGAAGGCTAGCGGGGGGGGGCGAGCAGTTCTTC,CASRRLAGGGEQFF
TRBV5-1,.,TRBJ2-3,.,TGCGCCAGCATCCGCCAGGGGGGGTCGTACACAGATACGCAGTATTTT,CASIRQGGSYTDTQYF
TRBV5-1,.,TRBJ2-3,TRBD2,TGCGCCAGCAGCTTGGGGACTAGCGCTCCAGATACGCAGTATTTT,CASSLGTSAPDTQYF
TRBV5-1,few,TRBJ1-2,TRBD1,TGCGCCAGCAGCTTGGGACAGGGGGCAACCACAAACTATGGCTACACCTTC,CASSLGQGATTNYGYTF
TRBV11-1,.,TRBJ2-1,TRBD1,TGTGCCAGCAGCTCCAGGGGGCTCACCTACAATGAGCAGTTCTTC,CASSSRGLTYNEQFF
TRBV7-2,.,TRBJ2-1,TRBD1,TGTGCCAGCAGCCCTAATCCAGGGGGCGATGAGCAGTTCTTC,CASSPNPGGDEQFF
TRBV20-1,.,TRBJ2-6,.,TGCAGTGCTAGAGATGATTGGACCGGGGCCAACGTCCTGACTTTC,CSARDDWTGANVLTF
TRBV3-1,.,TRBJ2-5,TRBD2,TGTGCCAGCAGCCAAGTACTAGCGGTCCAAGAGACCCAGTACTTC,CASSQVLAVQETQYF
TRBV4-1,.,TRBJ1-1,TRBD1,TGCGCCAGCAGCCAAGGAGGACAGGGAGGAGTAAACACTGAAGCTTTCTTT,CASSQGGQGGVNTEAFF
TRBV4-3,.,TRBJ2-1,.,TGCGCCAGCAGCCAATTGGTCTTAGGGATCGATGAGCAGTTCTTC,CASSQLVLGIDEQFF
TRBV6-5,.,TRBJ2-1,.,TGTGCCAGCAGTTACTCGAATGGGGGTCAGTTCTTC,CASSYSNGGQFF
TRBV4-1,.,TRBJ2-7,.,TGCGCCAGCAGCCAAGTAAGGGGAAGTCGGGAGCAGTACTTC,CASSQVRGSREQYF
TRBV29-1,.,TRBJ2-5,TRBD2,TGCAGCGTTGATGGTCTAGCGGGGGCTCCTGAGACCCAGTACTTC,CSVDGLAGAPETQYF
TRBV4-2,few,TRBJ2-5,.,TGTGCCAGCAGCCCGGGACCGATCCAAGAGACCCAGTACTTC,CASSPGPIQETQYF
TRBV9,.,TRBJ1-2,TRBD1,TGTGCCAGCAGCGGCCGACAGGGGGGTGATGGCTACACCTTC,CASSGRQGGDGYTF
TRBV7-8,.,TRBJ2-3,TRBD1,TGTGCCAGCAGCCAGGAGACAGGGCGCACAGATACGCAGTATTTT,CASSQETGRTDTQYF
TRBV4-3,.,TRBJ1-6,.,TGCGCCAGCAGCGGTGTTGCAGGGGATTCACCCCTCCACTTT,CASSGVAGDSPLHF
TRBV20-1,few,TRBJ1-1,.,TGCAGTGCCTCGGACAGATTGAACACTGAAGCTTTCTTT,CSASDRLNTEAFF
TRBV7-2,.,TRBJ1-6,.,TGTGCCAGCAGCTTAAGCGACAGAAGGAGAATGTATAATTCACCCCTCCACTTT,CASSLSDRRRMYNSPLHF